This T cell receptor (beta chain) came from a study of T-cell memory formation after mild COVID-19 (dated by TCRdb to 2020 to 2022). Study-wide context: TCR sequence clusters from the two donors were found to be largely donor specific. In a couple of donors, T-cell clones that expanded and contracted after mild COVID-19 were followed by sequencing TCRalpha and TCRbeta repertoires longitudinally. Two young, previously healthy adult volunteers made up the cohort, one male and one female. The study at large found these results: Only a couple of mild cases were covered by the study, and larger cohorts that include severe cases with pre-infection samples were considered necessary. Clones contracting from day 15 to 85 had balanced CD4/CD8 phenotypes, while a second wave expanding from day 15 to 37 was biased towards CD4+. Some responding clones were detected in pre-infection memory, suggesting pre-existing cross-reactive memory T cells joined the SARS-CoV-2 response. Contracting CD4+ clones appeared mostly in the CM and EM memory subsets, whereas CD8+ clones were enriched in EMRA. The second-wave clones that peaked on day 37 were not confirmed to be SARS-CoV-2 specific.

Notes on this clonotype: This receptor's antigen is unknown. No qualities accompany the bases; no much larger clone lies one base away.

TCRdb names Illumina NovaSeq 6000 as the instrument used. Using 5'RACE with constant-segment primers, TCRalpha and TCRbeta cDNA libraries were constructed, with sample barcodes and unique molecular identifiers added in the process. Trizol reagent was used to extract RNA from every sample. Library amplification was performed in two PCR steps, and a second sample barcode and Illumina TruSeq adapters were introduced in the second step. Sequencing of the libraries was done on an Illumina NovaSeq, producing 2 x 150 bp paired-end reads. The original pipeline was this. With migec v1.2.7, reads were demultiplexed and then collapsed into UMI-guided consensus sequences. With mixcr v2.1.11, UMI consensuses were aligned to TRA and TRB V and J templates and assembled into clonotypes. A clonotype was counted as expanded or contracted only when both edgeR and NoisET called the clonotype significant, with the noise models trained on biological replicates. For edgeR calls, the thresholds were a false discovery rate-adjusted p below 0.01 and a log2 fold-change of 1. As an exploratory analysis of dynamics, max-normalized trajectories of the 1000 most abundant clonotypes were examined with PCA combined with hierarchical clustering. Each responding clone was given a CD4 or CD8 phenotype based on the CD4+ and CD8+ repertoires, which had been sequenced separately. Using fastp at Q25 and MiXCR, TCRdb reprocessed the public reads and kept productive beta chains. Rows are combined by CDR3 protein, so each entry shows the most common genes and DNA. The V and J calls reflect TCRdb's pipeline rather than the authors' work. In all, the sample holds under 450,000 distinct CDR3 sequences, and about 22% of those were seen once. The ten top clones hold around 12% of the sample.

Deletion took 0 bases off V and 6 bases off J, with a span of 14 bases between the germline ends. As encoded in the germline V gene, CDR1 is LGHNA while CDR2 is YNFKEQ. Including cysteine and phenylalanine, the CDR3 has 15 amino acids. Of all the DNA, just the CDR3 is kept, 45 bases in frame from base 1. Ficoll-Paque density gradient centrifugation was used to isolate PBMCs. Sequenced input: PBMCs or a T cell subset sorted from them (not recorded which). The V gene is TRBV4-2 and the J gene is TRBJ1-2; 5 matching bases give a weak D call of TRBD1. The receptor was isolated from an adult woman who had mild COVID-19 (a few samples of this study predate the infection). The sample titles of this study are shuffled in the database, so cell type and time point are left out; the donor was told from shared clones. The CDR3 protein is CASSQERGFAHGYTF. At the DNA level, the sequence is TGTGCCAGCAGCCAAGAGAGGGGCTTCGCTCATGGCTACACCTTC.